Below are 2 T cell receptor beta chains sequenced from a single sample in a study of cytomegalovirus exposure and HLA in healthy donors. Clones were read by immunoSEQ multiplex PCR, and TCRdb kept only the in-frame ones, dropping some. Altogether about 150,000 clones are present, over 90% being singletons, with the ten largest covering less than 2%. Sequenced input: PBMCs. These receptors were obtained from a man aged 18 to 35 in good health and CMV-seropositive.

The gene calls are TRBV19 and TRBJ2-7; D might be TRBD1 (6 bases). Germline lookup yields CDR1 LNHDA and CDR2 SQIVND (reference sequence). The CDR3 consists of 13 residues. The germline V and J ends were trimmed by 4 bases and 1 base, with 8 bases remaining between them. CDR3 sequence reads: CASSKQGSYEQYF. The CDR3 DNA is TGTGCCAGTAGTAAACAGGGTTCCTACGAGCAGTACTTC.

At least ten counts were recorded for this clone. J is TRBJ1-1 and V is TRBV7-2, with D unresolved. This CDR3 has 14 amino acids. V lost 1 base, J lost 7 bases, and 13 bases lay in between. The germline CDR1 and CDR2 sequences are SGHTA and FQGNSA. CDR3 loop: CASSLGSGAGEAFF. The CDR3 region has the DNA TGTGCCAGCAGCTTAGGTTCGGGAGCGGGTGAAGCTTTCTTT.